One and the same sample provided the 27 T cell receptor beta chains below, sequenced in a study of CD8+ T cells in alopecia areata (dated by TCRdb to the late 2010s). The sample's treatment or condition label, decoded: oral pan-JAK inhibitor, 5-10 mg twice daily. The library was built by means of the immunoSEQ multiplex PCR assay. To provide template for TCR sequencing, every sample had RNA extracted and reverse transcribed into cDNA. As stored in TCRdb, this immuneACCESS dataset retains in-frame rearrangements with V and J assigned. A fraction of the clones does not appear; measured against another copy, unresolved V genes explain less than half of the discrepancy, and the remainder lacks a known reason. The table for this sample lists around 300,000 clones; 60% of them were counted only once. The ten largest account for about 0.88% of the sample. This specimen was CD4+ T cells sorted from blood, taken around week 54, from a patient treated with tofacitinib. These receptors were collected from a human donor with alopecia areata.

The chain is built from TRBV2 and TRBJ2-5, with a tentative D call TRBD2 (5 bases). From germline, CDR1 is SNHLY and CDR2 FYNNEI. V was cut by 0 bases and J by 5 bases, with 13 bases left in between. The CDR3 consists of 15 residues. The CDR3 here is CASSEARRGAETQYF. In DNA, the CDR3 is TGTGCCAGCAGTGAAGCACGACGGGGTGCGGAGACCCAGTACTTC.

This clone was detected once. DNA of the CDR3: TGCAGCGTTGAGGATGGGGGTTTAGCCAAAAACATTCAGTACTTC. Amino acid sequence: CSVEDGGLAKNIQYF. V usage is TRBV29-1 and J usage is TRBJ2-4, with D perhaps assigned TRBD1 or TRBD2 (5 bases each). V lost 3 bases, J lost 0 bases, and 12 bases lay in between. Germline V lookup: CDR1 SQVTM, CDR2 ANQGSEA. The length of the CDR3 is 15 residues.

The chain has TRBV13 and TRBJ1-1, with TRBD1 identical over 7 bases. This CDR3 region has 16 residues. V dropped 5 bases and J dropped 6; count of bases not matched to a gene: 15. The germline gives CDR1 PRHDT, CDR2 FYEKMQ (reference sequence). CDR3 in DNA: TGTGCCAGCAGCATACGATTGACAGGGAGGAGAGCTGAAGCTTTCTTT. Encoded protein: CASSIRLTGRRAEAFF.

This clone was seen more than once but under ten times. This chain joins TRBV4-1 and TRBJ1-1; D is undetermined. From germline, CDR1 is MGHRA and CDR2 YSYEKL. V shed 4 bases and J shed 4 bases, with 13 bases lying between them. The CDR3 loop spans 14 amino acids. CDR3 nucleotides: TGCGCCAGCAGCCTAGGACTCCGCGGCACTGAAGCTTTCTTT. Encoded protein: CASSLGLRGTEAFF.

CDR3: CASSSTSGGQKETQYF. The CDR3 nucleotides read TGTGCCAGCAGCTCGACTAGCGGGGGCCAAAAAGAGACCCAGTACTTC. The V call is TRBV25-1, the J call TRBJ2-5; the match to TRBD2 covers 12 bases. In germline, CDR1 is MGHDK, CDR2 SYGVNS. This CDR3 contains 16 residues. V lost 6 bases, J lost 3 bases, and 8 bases stayed unmatched.

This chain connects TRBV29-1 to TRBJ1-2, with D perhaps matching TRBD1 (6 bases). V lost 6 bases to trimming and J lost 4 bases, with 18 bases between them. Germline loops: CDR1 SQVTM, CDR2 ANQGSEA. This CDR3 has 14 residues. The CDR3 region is CSVEIWGAGYGYTF. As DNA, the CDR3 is TGCAGCGTGGAAATATGGGGGGCAGGCTATGGCTACACCTTC.

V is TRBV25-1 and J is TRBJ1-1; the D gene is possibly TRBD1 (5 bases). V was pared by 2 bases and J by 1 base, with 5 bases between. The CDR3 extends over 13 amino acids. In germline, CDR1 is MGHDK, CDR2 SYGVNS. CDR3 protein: CASSERGNTEAFF. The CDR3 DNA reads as TGTGCCAGCAGTGAAAGGGGGAACACTGAAGCTTTCTTT.

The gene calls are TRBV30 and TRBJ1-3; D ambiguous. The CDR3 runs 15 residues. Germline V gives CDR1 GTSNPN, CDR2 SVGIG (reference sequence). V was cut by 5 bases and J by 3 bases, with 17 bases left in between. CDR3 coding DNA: TGTGCCTGGTCCCGAGGAGTAAGTCGTGGAAACACCATATATTTT. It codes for CAWSRGVSRGNTIYF. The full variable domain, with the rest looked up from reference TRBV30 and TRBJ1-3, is SQTIHQWPATLVQPVGSPLSLECTVEGTSNPNLYWYRQAAGRGLQLLFYSVGIGQISSEVPQNLSASRPQDRQFILSSKKLLLSDSGFYLCAWSRGVSRGNTIYFGEGSWLTVV.

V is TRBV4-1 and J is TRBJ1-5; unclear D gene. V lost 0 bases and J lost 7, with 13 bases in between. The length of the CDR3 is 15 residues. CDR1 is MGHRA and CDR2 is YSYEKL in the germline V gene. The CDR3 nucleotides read TGCGCCAGCAGCCAAGACGACCCTGTGGGCCAGCCCCAGCATTTT. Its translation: CASSQDDPVGQPQHF.

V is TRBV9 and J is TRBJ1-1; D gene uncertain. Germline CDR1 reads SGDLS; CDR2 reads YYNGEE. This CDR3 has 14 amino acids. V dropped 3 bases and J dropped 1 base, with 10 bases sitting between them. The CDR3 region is CASSGGPWNTEAFF. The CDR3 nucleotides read TGTGCCAGCAGCGGAGGCCCCTGGAACACTGAAGCTTTCTTT.

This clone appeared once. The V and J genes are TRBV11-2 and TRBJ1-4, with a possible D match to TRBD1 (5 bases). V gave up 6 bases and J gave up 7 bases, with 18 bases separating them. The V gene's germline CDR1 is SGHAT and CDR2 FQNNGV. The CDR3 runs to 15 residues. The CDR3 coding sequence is TGTGCCAGCAGTCCCCGGGGGACCAAACTTGAAAAACTGTTTTTT. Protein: CASSPRGTKLEKLFF.

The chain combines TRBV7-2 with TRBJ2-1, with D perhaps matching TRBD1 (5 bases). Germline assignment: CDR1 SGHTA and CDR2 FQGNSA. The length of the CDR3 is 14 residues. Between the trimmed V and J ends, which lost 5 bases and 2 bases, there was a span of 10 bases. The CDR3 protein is CASSIRQPYNEQFF. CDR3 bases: TGTGCCAGCAGCATTAGACAGCCCTACAATGAGCAGTTCTTC. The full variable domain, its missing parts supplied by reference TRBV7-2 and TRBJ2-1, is GAGVSQSPSNKVTEKGKDVELRCDPISGHTALYWYRQSLGQGLEFLIYFQGNSAPDKSGLPSDRFSAERTGGSVSTLTIQRTQQEDSAVYLCASSIRQPYNEQFFGPGTRLTVL.

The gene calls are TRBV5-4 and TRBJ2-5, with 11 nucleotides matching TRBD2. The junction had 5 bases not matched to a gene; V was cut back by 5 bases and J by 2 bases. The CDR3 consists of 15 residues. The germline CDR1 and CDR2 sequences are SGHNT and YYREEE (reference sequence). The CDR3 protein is CASRSGTSGQETQYF. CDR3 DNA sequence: TGTGCCAGCAGAAGCGGGACTAGCGGTCAAGAGACCCAGTACTTC.

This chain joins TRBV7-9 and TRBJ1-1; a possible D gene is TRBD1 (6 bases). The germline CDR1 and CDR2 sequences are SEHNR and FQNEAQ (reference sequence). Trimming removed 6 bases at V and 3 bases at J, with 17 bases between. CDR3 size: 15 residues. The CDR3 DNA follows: TGTGCCAGCAGTTTTGGGGGCTACGCGGACACTGAAGCTTTCTTT. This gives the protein CASSFGGYADTEAFF.

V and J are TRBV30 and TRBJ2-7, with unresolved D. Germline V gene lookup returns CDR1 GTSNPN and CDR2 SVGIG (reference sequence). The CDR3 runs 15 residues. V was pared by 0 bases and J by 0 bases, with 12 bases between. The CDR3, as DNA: TGTGCCTGGAGTGTAGGCCAGTTGAGCTCCTACGAGCAGTACTTC. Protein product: CAWSVGQLSSYEQYF.

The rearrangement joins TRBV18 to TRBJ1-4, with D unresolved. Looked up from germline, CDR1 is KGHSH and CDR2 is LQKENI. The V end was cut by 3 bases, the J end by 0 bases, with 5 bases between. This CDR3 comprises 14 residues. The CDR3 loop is CASSPTPTNEKLFF. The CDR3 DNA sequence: TGTGCCAGCTCACCCACCCCAACTAATGAAAAACTGTTTTTT.

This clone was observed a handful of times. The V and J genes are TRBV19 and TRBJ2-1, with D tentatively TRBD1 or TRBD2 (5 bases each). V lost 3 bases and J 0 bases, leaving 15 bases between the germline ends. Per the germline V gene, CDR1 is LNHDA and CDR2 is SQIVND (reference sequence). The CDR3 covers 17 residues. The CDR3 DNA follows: TGTGCCAGTAGTATGGTCTTCCGGGGCCACTCCTACAATGAGCAGTTCTTC. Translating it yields CASSMVFRGHSYNEQFF.

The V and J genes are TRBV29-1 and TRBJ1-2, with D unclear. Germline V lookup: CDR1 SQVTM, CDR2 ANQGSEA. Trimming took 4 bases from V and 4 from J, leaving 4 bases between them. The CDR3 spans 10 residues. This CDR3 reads CSVGAYGYTF. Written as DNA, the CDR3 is TGCAGCGTTGGCGCCTATGGCTACACCTTC.

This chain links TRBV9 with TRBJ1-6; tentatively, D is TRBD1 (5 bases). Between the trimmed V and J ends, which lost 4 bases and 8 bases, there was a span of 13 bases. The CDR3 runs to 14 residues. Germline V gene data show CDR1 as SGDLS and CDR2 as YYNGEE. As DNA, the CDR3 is TGTGCCAGCAGCTTCGGGGCCCGGGATTCACCCCTCCACTTT. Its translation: CASSFGARDSPLHF. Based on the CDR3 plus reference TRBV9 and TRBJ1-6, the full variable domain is DSGVTQTPKHLITATGQRVTLRCSPRSGDLSVYWYQQSLDQGLQFLIQYYNGEERAKGNILERFSAQQFPDLHSELNLSSLELGDSALYFCASSFGARDSPLHFGNGTRLTVT.

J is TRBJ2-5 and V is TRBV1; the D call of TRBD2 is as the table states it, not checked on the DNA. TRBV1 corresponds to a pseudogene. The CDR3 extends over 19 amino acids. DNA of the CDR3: TGCACCAGCAGCCAAGATAGTCCTAGCGGGGGCCACTTCCAAGAGACCCAGTACTTC. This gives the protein CTSSQDSPSGGHFQETQYF.

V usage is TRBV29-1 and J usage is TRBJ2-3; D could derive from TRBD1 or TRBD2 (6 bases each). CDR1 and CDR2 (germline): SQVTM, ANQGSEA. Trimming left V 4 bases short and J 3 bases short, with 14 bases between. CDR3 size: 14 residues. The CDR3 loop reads CSVGWGAGTDTQYF. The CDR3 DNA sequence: TGCAGCGTTGGTTGGGGGGCCGGAACAGATACGCAGTATTTT.

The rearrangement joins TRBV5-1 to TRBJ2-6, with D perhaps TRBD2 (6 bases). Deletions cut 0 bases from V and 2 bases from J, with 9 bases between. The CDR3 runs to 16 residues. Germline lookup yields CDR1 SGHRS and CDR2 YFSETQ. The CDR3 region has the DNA TGCGCCAGCAGCTTGGCCACGGGGGCTGGGGCCAACGTCCTGACTTTC. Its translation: CASSLATGAGANVLTF.

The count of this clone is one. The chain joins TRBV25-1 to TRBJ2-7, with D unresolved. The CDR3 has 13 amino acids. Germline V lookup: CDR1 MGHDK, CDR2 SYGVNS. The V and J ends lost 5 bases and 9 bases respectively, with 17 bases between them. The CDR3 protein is CASSHMASTMQYF. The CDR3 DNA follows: TGTGCCAGCAGTCACATGGCCTCTACGATGCAGTACTTC.

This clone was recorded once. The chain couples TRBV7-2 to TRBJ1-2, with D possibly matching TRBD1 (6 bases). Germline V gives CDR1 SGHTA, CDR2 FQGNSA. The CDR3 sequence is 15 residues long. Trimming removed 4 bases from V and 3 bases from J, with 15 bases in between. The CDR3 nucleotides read TGTGCCAGCAGCTCAGAAGAGGACAGAGACTATGGCTACACCTTC. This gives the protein CASSSEEDRDYGYTF.

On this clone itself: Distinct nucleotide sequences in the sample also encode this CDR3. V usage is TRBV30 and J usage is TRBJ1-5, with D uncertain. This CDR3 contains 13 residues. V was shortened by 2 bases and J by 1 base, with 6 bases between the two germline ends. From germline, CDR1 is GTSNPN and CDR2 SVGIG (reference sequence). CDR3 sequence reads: CAWSLGSNQPQHF. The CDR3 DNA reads TGTGCCTGGAGTCTCGGGAGCAATCAGCCCCAGCATTTT.

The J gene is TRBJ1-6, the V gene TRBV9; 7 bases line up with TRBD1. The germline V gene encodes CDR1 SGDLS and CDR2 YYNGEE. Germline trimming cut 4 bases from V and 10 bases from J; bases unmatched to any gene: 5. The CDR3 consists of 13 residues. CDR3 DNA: TGTGCCAGCAGCCCAGGGACAGCCTCACCCCTCCACTTT. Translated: CASSPGTASPLHF.

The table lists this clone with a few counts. CDR3 nucleotides: TGCAGCGTTGTACCCGCCGGCGGCGGCGAGCAGTACTTC. It specifies CSVVPAGGGEQYF. This chain uses TRBV29-1 with TRBJ2-7; D unclear. CDR1 SQVTM and CDR2 ANQGSEA come from the germline V gene. This CDR3 is 13 amino acids long. V was shortened by 4 bases and J by 6 bases, with 16 bases between the two germline ends.